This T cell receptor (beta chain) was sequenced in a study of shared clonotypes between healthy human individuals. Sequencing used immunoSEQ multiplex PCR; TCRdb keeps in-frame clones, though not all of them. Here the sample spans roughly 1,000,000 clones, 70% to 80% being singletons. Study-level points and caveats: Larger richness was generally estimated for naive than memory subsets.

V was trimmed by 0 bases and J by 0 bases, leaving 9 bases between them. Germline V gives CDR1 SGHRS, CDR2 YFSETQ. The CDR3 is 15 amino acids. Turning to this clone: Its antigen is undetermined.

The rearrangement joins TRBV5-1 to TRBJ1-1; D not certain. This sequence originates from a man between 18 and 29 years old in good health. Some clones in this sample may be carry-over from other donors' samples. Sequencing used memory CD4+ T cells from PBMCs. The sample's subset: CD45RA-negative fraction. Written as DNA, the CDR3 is TGCGCCAGCAGCTTGGTACTCGGCATGAACACTGAAGCTTTCTTT. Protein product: CASSLVLGMNTEAFF.